The rows below give T cell receptor beta chains drawn from one sample of a study of blood T cell repertoires in COVID-19. Generated by immunoSEQ multiplex PCR, the TCRdb table keeps only in-frame clones and is missing some. The sample lists approximately 200,000 clones, approximately 87% occurring once. The source material was peripheral blood. These receptor sequences come from a woman between 50 and 59 years old with acute or convalescent COVID-19. The CDR3 runs from the conserved cysteine through the conserved F or W. Fields, in order: J gene, clone size, D gene, V gene, CDR3 DNA, CDR3 protein. D genes are given only for firm matches. Clone size is stated in some rows and not others, as once, few, many or a class when expanded.

j_call: TRBJ1-3
clone_size: .
d_call: .
v_call: TRBV2
cdr3_nt: TGTGCCAGCAGTTCAGGGGACTCTGGAAACACCATATATTTT
cdr3_aa: CASSSGDSGNTIYF

j_call: TRBJ2-3
clone_size: few
d_call: .
v_call: TRBV12-3/TRBV12-4
cdr3_nt: TGTGCCAGCACCCCGGGAGTTGGTACGCAGTATTTT
cdr3_aa: CASTPGVGTQYF

j_call: TRBJ1-2
clone_size: .
d_call: .
v_call: TRBV11-2
cdr3_nt: TGTGCCAGCAGCTTAGGACAGGCGGATGGCTACACCTTC
cdr3_aa: CASSLGQADGYTF

j_call: TRBJ1-3
clone_size: .
d_call: TRBD1
v_call: TRBV6-5
cdr3_nt: TGTGCCAGCAGCGGACAGGGAGTAGGAAACACCATATATTTT
cdr3_aa: CASSGQGVGNTIYF

j_call: TRBJ1-1
clone_size: .
d_call: .
v_call: TRBV7-2
cdr3_nt: TGTGCCAGCAGCTCTTCCGGGTTCGAAGCTTTCTTT
cdr3_aa: CASSSSGFEAFF

j_call: TRBJ1-2
clone_size: .
d_call: TRBD1
v_call: TRBV5-1
cdr3_nt: TGCGCCAGCAGCCCCGGAGGACAGGGGCAAAGTTATGGCTACACCTTC
cdr3_aa: CASSPGGQGQSYGYTF

j_call: TRBJ2-1
clone_size: .
d_call: TRBD2
v_call: TRBV6-5
cdr3_nt: TGTGCCAGCAGTTACCAAGGGAGGGTCAATGAGCAGTTCTTC
cdr3_aa: CASSYQGRVNEQFF

j_call: TRBJ2-3
clone_size: once
d_call: .
v_call: TRBV9
cdr3_nt: TGTGCCAGCAGCGTAGGTGGGGGAGGGGGAGATACGCAGTATTTT
cdr3_aa: CASSVGGGGGDTQYF

j_call: TRBJ1-2
clone_size: few
d_call: .
v_call: TRBV12-3/TRBV12-4
cdr3_nt: TGTGCCAGCACCTCTAACTATGGCTACACCTTC
cdr3_aa: CASTSNYGYTF

j_call: TRBJ2-5
clone_size: .
d_call: TRBD1
v_call: TRBV4-3
cdr3_nt: TGCGCCAGCAGCCAAGGACAGGGGGCAGGTAGGATCCAAGAGACCCAGTACTTC
cdr3_aa: CASSQGQGAGRIQETQYF

j_call: TRBJ1-1
clone_size: .
d_call: TRBD1
v_call: TRBV9
cdr3_nt: TGTGCCAGCAGCGTAGGCGGACAGGGGGACACTGAAGCTTTCTTT
cdr3_aa: CASSVGGQGDTEAFF

j_call: TRBJ2-7
clone_size: once
d_call: .
v_call: TRBV7-8
cdr3_nt: TGTGCCAGCAGCCCACCCTTACTCCAAACCTACGAGCAGTACTTC
cdr3_aa: CASSPPLLQTYEQYF

j_call: TRBJ2-5
clone_size: .
d_call: .
v_call: TRBV19
cdr3_nt: TGTGCCAGTAGTATCGATCCCCTCGGGGAGACCCAGTACTTC
cdr3_aa: CASSIDPLGETQYF